One and the same sample provided the 9 T cell receptor beta chains below, sequenced in a study of neoadjuvant anti-PD-1 for oral cavity cancer (dated by TCRdb to the early 2020s). In light of the paper, this sample's time point label describes: after neoadjuvant nivolumab, at surgical resection. The library was built by means of the immunoSEQ multiplex PCR assay. This is the immuneACCESS table as TCRdb keeps it, with only in-frame sequences that have V and J called. A part of the clones is gone; compared with another copy, unresolved V genes explain less than half, and the rest is unexplained. The sample table contains more than 9,500 clones; only one count was recorded for around 75% of them. The top ten constitute around 2.4% of the sample. This sample comprised PBMCs, obtained after nivolumab (anti-PD-1) treatment. The receptors were gathered from a person between 40 and 80 years old with oral cavity squamous cell carcinoma.

J is TRBJ1-1 and V is TRBV7-9, with TRBD1 as a possible D gene (6 bases). The germline CDR1 and CDR2 sequences are SEHNR and FQNEAQ (reference sequence). The CDR3 runs to 15 residues. The V end lost 4 bases, the J end lost 3 bases, and 15 bases lay between the germline ends. CDR3 amino acids: CASSSQGGRDTEAFF. CDR3 in DNA: TGTGCCAGCAGCTCCCAAGGGGGGCGCGACACTGAAGCTTTCTTT.

CDR3 nucleotides: TGTGCCAGCAGTTACGCGCCCGGGCTAGCGAACAATGAGCAGTTCTTC. It encodes CASSYAPGLANNEQFF. The chain employs TRBV6-6 and TRBJ2-1; a weak D match, TRBD2 (6 bases). CDR3 length equals 16 residues. The V gene's germline CDR1 is MNHNY and CDR2 SVGAGI (reference sequence). V gave up 2 bases and J gave up 5 bases, with 16 bases separating them.

The V call is TRBV25-1, the J call TRBJ1-1; D is possibly TRBD1 (6 bases). V lost 7 bases to trimming and J lost 6 bases, with 9 bases between them. The CDR3 runs 11 residues. In germline, CDR1 is MGHDK, CDR2 SYGVNS. DNA of the CDR3: TGTGCCAGCAAACAGGGACCTGAAGCTTTCTTT. Translation gives CASKQGPEAFF.

This chain connects TRBV7-2 to TRBJ2-2, with a tentative D call TRBD1 (6 bases). CDR1 and CDR2 (germline): SGHTA, FQGNSA. V was trimmed by 4 bases and J by 6 bases, leaving 15 bases between them. CDR3 length equals 15 residues. As DNA, the CDR3 is TGTGCCAGCAGCTCCAGGCAGGGGTTCTCCGGGGAGCTGTTTTTT. The encoded protein is CASSSRQGFSGELFF.

This clone was detected only a few times. V is TRBV7-3 and J is TRBJ2-1; 8 positions agree with TRBD2. V was clipped by 5 bases and J by 6 bases; unmatched bases: 15. The CDR3 extends over 17 amino acids. Germline V gene lookup returns CDR1 SGHTA and CDR2 FQGTGA. The CDR3 here is CASSPNGREGPSNEQFF. For the CDR3, the DNA is TGTGCCAGCAGCCCGAACGGGAGGGAGGGACCGTCCAATGAGCAGTTCTTC.

The rearrangement uses TRBV5-4 and TRBJ1-1; TRBD1 matches at 9 bases. The junction had 4 bases not matched to a gene; V was cut back by 7 bases and J by 0 bases. Germline-derived CDR1 and CDR2 are SGHNT and YYREEE (reference sequence). CDR3 length: 14 amino acids. The CDR3 sequence: CASGGQGMNTEAFF. The CDR3 DNA reads as TGTGCCAGCGGGGGACAGGGAATGAACACTGAAGCTTTCTTT.

The V call is TRBV19, the J call TRBJ2-3; TRBD2 matches at 8 bases. The trim removed 4 bases at V and 2 bases at J, leaving 8 bases unmatched. The CDR3 covers 16 residues. The V gene's germline CDR1 is LNHDA and CDR2 SQIVND (reference sequence). The CDR3 here is CASSKDLRGVTDTQYF. CDR3 bases: TGTGCCAGTAGTAAAGATCTGCGGGGGGTCACAGATACGCAGTATTTT.

The chain employs TRBV10-3 and TRBJ1-5; 9 bases are shared with TRBD1. Germline assignment: CDR1 ENHRY and CDR2 SYGVKD. J was trimmed by 3 bases and V by 8 bases; bases with no gene match: 8. This CDR3 spans 15 amino acids. This chain's CDR3 is CAIGRDRASNQPQHF. The CDR3 DNA reads TGTGCCATCGGACGGGACAGGGCCTCCAATCAGCCCCAGCATTTT.

The V gene is TRBV7-8, the J gene TRBJ1-2; D is undetermined. Looked up from germline, CDR1 is SGHVS and CDR2 is FQNEAQ. V shed 6 bases and J shed 8 bases, with 22 bases lying between them. The CDR3 is made up of 15 amino acids. In nucleotides, the CDR3 is TGTGCCAGCAGTGTTACCCCCCTAGGGCGTGAGGGCTACACCTTC. Its protein product is CASSVTPLGREGYTF.